The next 21 T cell receptor beta chains were all read from a single sample in a study of regulatory T cells in long-lasting Graves disease. Documented time point: newly diagnosed GD, antithyroid drugs for less than 3 months. RNA isolated from PBMCs was used to make the TCR library. CDR3-region Arm-PCR and iRepertoire HTBI primers produced the TCR beta libraries. TCRdb independently ran MiXCR on the multiplex PCR reads; one entry per CDR3 protein. The sample carries over 400,000 distinct CDR3 sequences, around 13% recorded once. The same data also contributed to another study, on T cells in Graves' hyperthyroidism and ophthalmopathy.

The sample consisted of peripheral blood mononuclear cells (PBMCs), taken at new diagnosis, from a patient treated with antithyroid drugs. These receptors originate from a woman in her 50s with Graves disease.

This clonotype has at least ten counts. The genes are TRBV2 and TRBJ2-7, with D tentatively TRBD2 (5 bases). The germline V gene has CDR1 SNHLY and CDR2 FYNNEI. V was shortened by 6 bases and J by 5 bases, with 17 bases between the two germline ends. The CDR3 spans 14 residues. The CDR3 reads CASSATRVVDEQYF. The CDR3 DNA sequence: TGTGCCAGCAGCGCAACTAGGGTGGTCGACGAGCAGTACTTC. Full variable domain (remainder filled in from reference TRBV2 and TRBJ2-7): EPEVTQTPSHQVTQMGQEVILRCVPISNHLYFYWYRQILGQKVEFLVSFYNNEISEKSEIFDDQFSVERPDGSNFTLKIRSTKLEDSAMYFCASSATRVVDEQYFGPGTRLTVT.

This clonotype appeared many times. The chain is built from TRBV18 and TRBJ2-7, with unresolved D. V gave up 0 bases and J gave up 3 bases, with 9 bases separating them. Germline V lookup: CDR1 KGHSH, CDR2 LQKENI. The CDR3 totals 14 residues. This CDR3 reads CASSPPLLNYEQYF. CDR3 nucleotides: TGTGCCAGCTCACCACCTCTCCTGAACTACGAGCAGTACTTC.

This clonotype was seen repeatedly, ten times or more. Its ends do not fully match the called genes, so a read error is possible. This chain connects TRBV6-2 or TRBV6-3 to TRBJ2-7; D is unclear. The CDR3 is made up of 17 amino acids. The germline gives CDR1 MNHEY, CDR2 SVGEGT. CDR3 loop: CASSHWIEEVASSEQYF. Written as DNA, the CDR3 is TGTGCCAGCAGTCACTGGATTGAAGAGGTCGCGTCCTCCGAGCAGTACTTC.

The chain couples TRBV29-1 to TRBJ2-3; TRBD2 aligns across 14 bases. Germline assignment: CDR1 SQVTM and CDR2 ANQGSEA. Trimming removed 3 bases from V and 4 bases from J; junction bases left unmatched: 12. The CDR3 is made up of 18 amino acids. The CDR3 DNA reads TGCAGCGTTGAGGCCGGTTTCGGGACTAGCGGGAGTTCAGATACGCAGTATTTT. It yields the protein CSVEAGFGTSGSSDTQYF.

This clonotype was picked up one time. The chain has TRBV3-1 and TRBJ2-5; 7 positions agree with TRBD1. This CDR3 contains 14 residues. CDR1 is LGHDT and CDR2 is YNNKEL in the germline V gene (reference sequence). J lost 1 base, V lost 3 bases, and 2 bases had no gene match. CDR3 amino acids: CASSHDRVQETQYF. The CDR3 DNA is TGTGCCAGCAGCCACGACAGGGTCCAAGAGACCCAGTACTTC.

This clonotype was counted a few times. The chain uses TRBV28 and TRBJ2-7; a weak D match, TRBD2 (6 bases). The CDR3 extends over 15 amino acids. CDR1 MDHEN and CDR2 SYDVKM come from the germline V gene. V was cut by 5 bases and J by 3 bases, with 17 bases left in between. The CDR3 region is CASSGGSRGFYEQYF. The CDR3 bases are TGTGCCAGCAGTGGGGGAAGCCGGGGGTTCTACGAGCAGTACTTC.

At least ten counts were recorded for this clonotype. The V call is TRBV11-2, the J call TRBJ1-5; D unclear. The CDR3 runs to 13 residues. CDR1 is SGHAT, CDR2 FQNNGV, per germline. Trimming took off 5 bases at V and 5 bases at J, with 10 bases between the two ends. The CDR3 bases are TGTGCCAGCAGCCAGACGTTTGATCAGCCCCAGCATTTT. Its translation is CASSQTFDQPQHF. The whole variable domain, filled in from reference TRBV11-2 and TRBJ1-5, reads EAGVAQSPRYKIIEKRQSVAFWCNPISGHATLYWYQQILGQGPKLLIQFQNNGVVDDSQLPKDRFSAERLKGVDSTLKIQPAKLEDSAVYLCASSQTFDQPQHFGDGTRLSIL.

This clonotype was seen a handful of times. The chain is built from TRBV24-1 and TRBJ2-1, with 9 bases identical to TRBD2. Germline loops: CDR1 KGHDR, CDR2 SFDVKD. V dropped 5 bases and J dropped 4; count of bases not matched to a gene: 2. The CDR3 length is 14 residues. CDR3 protein: CATSGLAGYNEQFF. CDR3 coding DNA: TGTGCCACCAGTGGCCTAGCGGGGTACAATGAGCAGTTCTTC.

This clonotype has a count of ten or more. In DNA form, the CDR3 reads TGCAGCGTCGCGGTTGGATTTGAAAAACTGTTTTTT. It yields the protein CSVAVGFEKLFF. The V gene is TRBV29-1, the J gene TRBJ1-4; no clear D gene. Germline CDR1 SQVTM, CDR2 ANQGSEA. The length of the CDR3 is 12 residues. Trimming left V 6 bases short and J 7 bases short, with 12 bases between.

This clonotype has a count of ten or more. CDR3 DNA: TGTGCCAGCAGCTTAGGGGCTAGCGGGGGCACAGATACGCAGTATTTT. This translates into CASSLGASGGTDTQYF. J is TRBJ2-3 and V is TRBV11-2; 9 bases agree with TRBD2. CDR1 is SGHAT, CDR2 FQNNGV, per germline. CDR3 length equals 16 residues. The trim removed 1 base at V and 1 base at J, leaving 3 bases unmatched.

This clonotype was counted between two and nine times. The V call is TRBV5-4, the J call TRBJ2-5; 7 positions agree with TRBD2. J was trimmed by 5 bases and V by 0 bases; bases with no gene match: 10. CDR3 length equals 16 residues. The germline V gene has CDR1 SGHNT and CDR2 YYREEE (reference sequence). The chain's CDR3 is CASSLGGEGPVETQYF. CDR3 bases: TGTGCCAGCAGCTTGGGGGGGGAGGGCCCGGTTGAGACCCAGTACTTC.

The rearrangement joins TRBV13 to TRBJ1-6; the D is unclear. CDR1 and CDR2 from the germline V gene are PRHDT and FYEKMQ (reference sequence). The germline V and J ends were trimmed by 0 bases and 9 bases, with 9 bases remaining between them. The CDR3 runs 14 residues. This CDR3 is CASSLGLQSSPLHF. The CDR3 region has the DNA TGTGCCAGCAGCTTAGGCCTACAAAGTTCACCCCTCCACTTT.

As concerns this clonotype: A much more abundant neighbour one base away suggests this may be a read error. The rearrangement joins TRBV5-1 to TRBJ2-1; 8 nucleotides match TRBD2. V lost 0 bases to trimming and J lost 11 bases; unmatched junction nucleotides: 7. Germline V gene data show CDR1 as SGHRS and CDR2 as YFSETQ. The CDR3 consists of 14 residues. In nucleotides, the CDR3 is TGCGCCAGCAGCTTGGCCGATAGCGGGAATCAGCAGTTCTTC. Its protein is CASSLADSGNQQFF.

This chain links TRBV24-1 with TRBJ2-7; possibly TRBD1 for D (5 bases). The CDR3 runs 13 residues. Germline V gives CDR1 KGHDR, CDR2 SFDVKD. Trimming took 2 bases from V and 4 from J, leaving 8 bases between them. The CDR3 is CATSDWQGYEQYF. CDR3 nucleotide sequence: TGTGCCACCAGTGATTGGCAGGGTTACGAGCAGTACTTC.

In this sample, this clonotype turned up a few times. This chain links TRBV6-1 with TRBJ2-2, with a weak D call TRBD1 (5 bases). This CDR3 is built from 13 residues. Germline lookup yields CDR1 MNHNS and CDR2 SASEGT. Trimming stripped 6 bases from V and 7 bases from J, with 12 bases between. The CDR3 spells CASRQGTGGELFF. The DNA of the CDR3 is TGTGCCAGCAGGCAGGGAACTGGCGGGGAGCTGTTTTTT.

This clonotype has more than one count but fewer than ten. This rearrangement joins TRBV4-1 to TRBJ1-5, with D tentatively TRBD1 (5 bases). CDR3 length: 13 amino acids. The germline V and J ends were trimmed by 1 base and 9 bases, with 10 bases remaining between them. CDR1 and CDR2 (germline): MGHRA, YSYEKL. The CDR3 DNA reads as TGCGCCAGCAGCCAAGCCCGGGGCGCGCCCCAGCATTTT. As protein: CASSQARGAPQHF.

This clonotype was detected many times. The chain links TRBV13 to TRBJ1-1; no definite D call. The germline V gene encodes CDR1 PRHDT and CDR2 FYEKMQ (reference sequence). The CDR3 length is 13 residues. The V and J ends lost 1 base and 4 bases respectively, with 7 bases between them. In DNA, the CDR3 is TGTGCCAGCAGCTTAGTACGGGGCACTGAAGCTTTCTTT. Amino acid sequence: CASSLVRGTEAFF.

There are many counts of this clonotype. The chain has TRBV28 and TRBJ1-6, with 10 positions matching TRBD1. The CDR3 consists of 14 residues. The junction had 6 bases not matched to a gene; V was cut back by 4 bases and J by 12 bases. The germline V gene encodes CDR1 MDHEN and CDR2 SYDVKM. The CDR3 DNA sequence: TGTGCCAGCAGTTCCGGGACAGGGGATGAACCCCTCCACTTT. Translating gives CASSSGTGDEPLHF.

The chain links TRBV4-2 to TRBJ2-5; 13 bases are shared with TRBD2. The CDR3 consists of 18 residues. Per the germline V gene, CDR1 is LGHNA and CDR2 is YNFKEQ. Losses at the gene ends were 0 bases for V and 1 base for J; bases not matched to a gene: 5. As DNA, the CDR3 is TGTGCCAGCAGCCAAGATATCGGGACTAGCGGGATCCAAGAGACCCAGTACTTC. It encodes CASSQDIGTSGIQETQYF.

This clonotype has just a few counts. J is TRBJ2-7 and V is TRBV2, with D maybe TRBD1 (5 bases). Germline CDR1 reads SNHLY; CDR2 reads FYNNEI. V lost 4 bases, J lost 3 bases, and 13 bases lay in between. The CDR3 has 14 residues. The CDR3: CASSGVRVSYEQYF. CDR3 nucleotide sequence: TGTGCCAGCAGTGGCGTCAGGGTGAGCTACGAGCAGTACTTC.

This clonotype was seen a handful of times. V and J are TRBV30 and TRBJ2-3; D ambiguous. Trimming shortened V by 2 bases and J by 7 bases, and 31 bases separated the two germline ends. CDR1 GTSNPN and CDR2 SVGIG come from the germline V gene (reference sequence). This CDR3 region has 19 residues. CDR3 coding DNA: TGTGCCTGGAGTCCCAGTACCCGTCGACTCCCGGCGGTTGCTAATACGCAGTATTTT. Its protein is CAWSPSTRRLPAVANTQYF.